Following are 24 T cell receptor beta chains from one sample sequenced in a study of OX40 agonist ivuxolimab in advanced cancers. Some clones are missing from TCRdb's copy, which holds only in-frame ones; the method was immunoSEQ multiplex PCR. The sample has some 30,000 clones, approximately 86% seen once. Material: CD4+ or CD8+ T cells sorted from blood, obtained in a trial of the OX40 agonist ivuxolimab. The receptors shown here come from an adult with an advanced solid tumor such as melanoma, head and neck, liver or kidney cancer.

The chain has TRBV11-3 and TRBJ1-2, with D possibly being TRBD1 (6 bases). The CDR3 is 14 amino acids. The germline gives CDR1 SGHNT, CDR2 YENEEA. V dropped 2 bases and J dropped 2 bases, with 9 bases sitting between them. The chain's CDR3 is CASSLRGQNYGYTF. In DNA, the CDR3 is TGTGCCAGCAGCTTAAGAGGACAGAACTATGGCTACACCTTC.

The V and J genes are TRBV9 and TRBJ2-3; TRBD1 or TRBD2 may be the D gene (6 bases each). Per the germline V gene, CDR1 is SGDLS and CDR2 is YYNGEE. V dropped 0 bases and J dropped 4 bases, with 12 bases sitting between them. This CDR3 spans 15 amino acids. The DNA for the CDR3 is TGTGCCAGCAGCGTAGGGGGGGCCGCCGCAGATACGCAGTATTTT. It yields the protein CASSVGGAAADTQYF.

The V call is TRBV29-1, the J call TRBJ1-1, with 10 bases aligning to TRBD1. Germline-derived CDR1 and CDR2 are SQVTM and ANQGSEA. Losses at the gene ends were 7 bases for V and 3 bases for J; bases not matched to a gene: 5. The CDR3 loop spans 13 amino acids. The CDR3 loop is CSAWTGGDTEAFF. The CDR3 bases are TGCAGCGCCTGGACAGGGGGAGACACTGAAGCTTTCTTT.

The chain joins TRBV5-8 to TRBJ2-7; D is uncertain. The CDR3 covers 15 residues. V was shortened by 2 bases and J by 0 bases, with 12 bases between the two germline ends. The germline gives CDR1 SGHTS, CDR2 YDEGEE. This CDR3 reads CASSLPHRSSYEQYF. CDR3 coding DNA: TGTGCCAGCAGCTTACCTCATCGGAGCTCCTACGAGCAGTACTTC. Full variable domain (outside the CDR3, taken from reference TRBV5-8 and TRBJ2-7): EAGVTQSPTHLIKTRGQQATLRCSPISGHTSVYWYQQALGLGLQFLLWYDEGEERNRGNFPPRFSGRQFPNYSSELNVNALELEDSALYLCASSLPHRSSYEQYFGPGTRLTVT.

The gene calls are TRBV5-6 and TRBJ2-3; D remains unclear. Between the trimmed V and J ends, which lost 0 bases and 3 bases, there was a span of 5 bases. From germline, CDR1 is SGHDT and CDR2 YYEEEE. The CDR3 loop spans 13 amino acids. CDR3 sequence: CASSLASTDTQYF. The CDR3 nucleotides are TGTGCCAGCAGCTTGGCCTCAACAGATACGCAGTATTTT.

The chain uses TRBV5-1 and TRBJ1-1; D is ambiguous. CDR3 length: 12 amino acids. The germline V gene encodes CDR1 SGHRS and CDR2 YFSETQ. Trimming shortened V by 0 bases and J by 3 bases, and 3 bases separated the two germline ends. In DNA, the CDR3 is TGCGCCAGCAGCTTGGACTACACTGAAGCTTTCTTT. Protein sequence: CASSLDYTEAFF.

The J gene is TRBJ2-7, the V gene TRBV6-6; tentative D call: TRBD2 (5 bases). The CDR3 totals 12 residues. Germline-derived CDR1 and CDR2 are MNHNY and SVGAGI (reference sequence). V was pared by 1 base and J by 6 bases, with 7 bases between. The CDR3 DNA follows: TGTGCCAGCAGTTACTACGGGGTCGAGCAGTACTTC. This encodes CASSYYGVEQYF.

The genes are TRBV2 and TRBJ2-3, with TRBD1 matching 7 bases. Germline trimming cut 8 bases from V and 2 bases from J; bases unmatched to any gene: 4. The CDR3 runs to 13 residues. Germline CDR1 and CDR2: SNHLY and FYNNEI. The CDR3 protein is CASGDSYTDTQYF. CDR3 DNA: TGTGCCAGCGGGGACAGCTACACAGATACGCAGTATTTT.

This chain uses TRBV19 with TRBJ2-1; D unclear. The ends were cut back, 2 bases at V and 0 bases at J, with 14 bases in the middle. The germline CDR1 and CDR2 sequences are LNHDA and SQIVND (reference sequence). This CDR3 is 17 amino acids long. CDR3 in amino acids: CASSILIFSSSYNEQFF. CDR3 DNA: TGTGCCAGTAGTATATTAATCTTCTCGAGCTCCTACAATGAGCAGTTCTTC.

J is TRBJ2-7 and V is TRBV27, with D perhaps TRBD1 or TRBD2 (5 bases each). The CDR3 loop spans 14 amino acids. Trimming removed 2 bases at V and 6 bases at J, with 14 bases between. Germline CDR1 is MNHEY and CDR2 is SMNVEV (reference sequence). CDR3 coding DNA: TGTGCCAGCAGTTTAGGGGCTGGACTCGTCGAGCAGTACTTC. It yields the protein CASSLGAGLVEQYF.

The V and J genes are TRBV4-1 and TRBJ2-5; TRBD1 might be the D (6 bases). The V and J ends lost 4 bases and 5 bases respectively, with 14 bases between them. Germline V gene sequence: CDR1 MGHRA, CDR2 YSYEKL. The CDR3 totals 14 residues. The CDR3 DNA follows: TGCGCCAGCAGCCCCTCGGACAGTTGGGAGACCCAGTACTTC. It specifies CASSPSDSWETQYF.

This clone was seen once. This chain links TRBV19 with TRBJ2-2; no clear D. CDR3 length: 13 residues. The germline V and J ends were trimmed by 3 bases and 4 bases, with 6 bases remaining between them. Looked up from germline, CDR1 is LNHDA and CDR2 is SQIVND (reference sequence). The CDR3 DNA reads TGTGCCAGTAGTATTGCGGTCACCGGGGAGCTGTTTTTT. Its protein is CASSIAVTGELFF.

This clone has a single count. This CDR3 reads CAISESMSGPYEQYF. The CDR3 DNA sequence: TGTGCCATCAGTGAGTCGATGTCTGGTCCCTACGAGCAGTACTTC. The chain joins TRBV10-3 to TRBJ2-7; D call uncertain. CDR1 ENHRY and CDR2 SYGVKD come from the germline V gene. V shed 0 bases and J shed 2 bases, with 11 bases lying between them. The CDR3 covers 15 residues.

This clone was seen once. The chain carries TRBV9 and TRBJ2-7; TRBD1 matches 10 bases. Germline CDR1 and CDR2: SGDLS and YYNGEE. The V segment lost 4 bases and the J segment 3 bases; nucleotides outside the gene matches: 7. This CDR3 is 15 amino acids long. CDR3 nucleotide sequence: TGTGCCAGCAGCCCCGGGACAGGGGAGGTCTACGAGCAGTACTTC. Protein: CASSPGTGEVYEQYF. Drawing the rest from reference TRBV9 and TRBJ2-7, the complete variable domain is DSGVTQTPKHLITATGQRVTLRCSPRSGDLSVYWYQQSLDQGLQFLIQYYNGEERAKGNILERFSAQQFPDLHSELNLSSLELGDSALYFCASSPGTGEVYEQYFGPGTRLTVT.

J is TRBJ2-1 and V is TRBV15; the D gene is possibly TRBD2 (5 bases). The CDR3 loop spans 13 amino acids. Trimming cost V 6 bases and J 8 bases, with 14 bases left between them. The germline V gene encodes CDR1 LNHNV and CDR2 YYDKDF (reference sequence). Here the CDR3 DNA reads TGTGCCACCAGACCGGACTCCCGAGATGAGCAGTTCTTC. It specifies CATRPDSRDEQFF.

J is TRBJ2-5 and V is TRBV7-2, with unresolved D. Trimming stripped 2 bases from V and 5 bases from J, with 12 bases between. The CDR3 spans 14 residues. CDR1 SGHTA and CDR2 FQGNSA come from the germline V gene. CDR3 DNA: TGTGCCAGCAGCTTATATAAGTCTCTTGAGACCCAGTACTTC. Translated, it gives CASSLYKSLETQYF.

This rearrangement joins TRBV30 to TRBJ1-2; the match to TRBD1 covers 7 bases. The CDR3 sequence is 16 residues long. The junction had 10 bases not matched to a gene; V was cut back by 0 bases and J by 3 bases. From germline, CDR1 is GTSNPN and CDR2 SVGIG (reference sequence). This CDR3 is CAWSVYTEGGYYGYTF. The CDR3 coding sequence is TGTGCCTGGAGTGTGTACACCGAAGGGGGCTACTATGGCTACACCTTC.

This chain connects TRBV13 to TRBJ2-7; D gene unclear. V was shortened by 5 bases and J by 3 bases, with 14 bases between the two germline ends. The CDR3 sequence is 14 residues long. The germline gives CDR1 PRHDT, CDR2 FYEKMQ (reference sequence). DNA of the CDR3: TGTGCCAGCAGCCCTATTAGGGCAGTCTACGAGCAGTACTTC. Translation gives CASSPIRAVYEQYF. The full variable domain, in which reference TRBV13 and TRBJ2-7 provide the parts outside the CDR3, is AAGVIQSPRHLIKEKRETATLKCYPIPRHDTVYWYQQGPGQDPQFLISFYEKMQSDKGSIPDRFSAQQFSDYHSELNMSSLELGDSALYFCASSPIRAVYEQYFGPGTRLTVT.

The chain is built from TRBV9 and TRBJ2-2; D remains ambiguous. The CDR3 covers 16 residues. Germline loops: CDR1 SGDLS, CDR2 YYNGEE. Trimming cost V 0 bases and J 0 bases, with 9 bases left between them. The CDR3 DNA reads TGTGCCAGCAGCGTAGGCCCCTCCGCGAACACCGGGGAGCTGTTTTTT. It specifies CASSVGPSANTGELFF.

This sequence joins TRBV6-4 and TRBJ1-1; D is perhaps TRBD1 (5 bases). The CDR3 is 16 residues long. Germline V gives CDR1 MRHNA, CDR2 SNTAGT. V was shortened by 1 base and J by 3 bases, with 15 bases between the two germline ends. Here the CDR3 reads CASSDYGGGKYTEAFF. The DNA for the CDR3 is TGTGCCAGCAGTGACTACGGGGGGGGTAAGTACACTGAAGCTTTCTTT.

This sequence joins TRBV28 and TRBJ2-5; D gene unclear. Trimming cost V 2 bases and J 2 bases, with 9 bases left between them. There are 14 residues in the CDR3. The germline V gene encodes CDR1 MDHEN and CDR2 SYDVKM. DNA for the CDR3: TGTGCCAGCAGTTTACCCCTGAGGCAAGAGACCCAGTACTTC. This gives the protein CASSLPLRQETQYF.

CDR3 sequence reads: CASSVAGETQYF. DNA of the CDR3: TGTGCCAGCAGCGTAGCCGGTGAGACCCAGTACTTC. This chain connects TRBV9 to TRBJ2-5, with D unresolved. V was shortened by 0 bases and J by 5 bases, with 5 bases between the two germline ends. Germline V CDR1 and CDR2: SGDLS, YYNGEE. The CDR3 runs 12 residues.

This sequence joins TRBV18 and TRBJ2-7, with 11 bases identical to TRBD2. This CDR3 spans 16 amino acids. Germline CDR1 KGHSH, CDR2 LQKENI. With 2 bases clipped from V and 5 bases from J, the junction kept 8 bases outside the gene matches. The CDR3 DNA sequence: TGTGCCAGCTCACCAGGAATAGCGGGGGGGCAACACGAGCAGTACTTC. Translation: CASSPGIAGGQHEQYF. Full variable domain (remainder filled in from reference TRBV18 and TRBJ2-7): NAGVMQNPRHLVRRRGQEARLRCSPMKGHSHVYWYRQLPEEGLKFMVYLQKENIIDESGMPKERFSAEFPKEGPSILRIQQVVRGDSAAYFCASSPGIAGGQHEQYFGPGTRLTVT.

This clone was seen more than once but under ten times. The rearrangement uses TRBV27 and TRBJ1-2; D remains ambiguous. CDR3 length: 15 residues. V was cut by 5 bases and J by 7 bases, with 20 bases left in between. Germline CDR1 MNHEY, CDR2 SMNVEV (reference sequence). The CDR3 sequence: CASSLRLGRVGGYTF. CDR3 bases: TGTGCCAGCAGTCTACGTCTCGGGAGGGTTGGTGGCTACACCTTC.